This T cell receptor beta chain came from a study of breast tumors, draining lymph nodes, adjacent tissues. Samples came from axillary lymph nodes draining the breast cancer. The CDR3 covers 16 residues. Trimming removed 0 bases at V and 0 bases at J, with 13 bases between. Germline CDR1 and CDR2: SGHDT and YYEEEE. TCRdb reprocessed the multiplex PCR reads via MiXCR and lists one record per CDR3 protein. The table includes fewer than 200,000 distinct CDR3 sequences, about 33% detected once. Whole-study findings and limits: Tumor repertoires ranked between lymph nodes and nontumor tissue in diversity, with V and J gene preferences. Luminal-like breast cancer showed significantly higher tumor–nontumor repertoire similarity than basal-like.

This clonotype was recorded many times. The antigen is not known. This rearrangement joins TRBV5-6 to TRBJ2-7; D is perhaps TRBD1 (5 bases). The sequence derives from a female donor with breast cancer. Some clones in this sample may be carry-over from other donors' samples. Source material: axillary lymph node tissue. CDR3 DNA sequence: TGTGCCAGCAGCTTGGTCGGACAATCGATCTCCTACGAGCAGTACTTC. Residues: CASSLVGQSISYEQYF.